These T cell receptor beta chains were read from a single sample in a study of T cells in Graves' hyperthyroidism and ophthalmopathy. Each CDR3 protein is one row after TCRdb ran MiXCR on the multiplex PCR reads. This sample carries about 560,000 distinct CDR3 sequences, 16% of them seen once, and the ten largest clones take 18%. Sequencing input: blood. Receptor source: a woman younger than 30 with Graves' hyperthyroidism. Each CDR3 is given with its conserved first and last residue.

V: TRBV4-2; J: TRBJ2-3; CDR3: CASSSGLAGVSDTQYF
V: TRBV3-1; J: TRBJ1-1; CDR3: CASSQVALGGSAFF
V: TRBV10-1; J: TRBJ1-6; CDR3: CTSSELPSSYNSPLHF
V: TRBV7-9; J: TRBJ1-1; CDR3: CASSLSWTEAFF
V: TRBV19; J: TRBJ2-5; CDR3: CASSSTGHIQETQYF
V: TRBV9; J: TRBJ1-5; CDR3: CASSVGHGQPQHF
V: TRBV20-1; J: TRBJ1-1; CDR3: CSARDMGDTEAFF
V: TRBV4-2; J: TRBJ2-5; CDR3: CASSQDTGRGYQTQYF
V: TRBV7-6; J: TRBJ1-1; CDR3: CASSFGQGILNTEAFF
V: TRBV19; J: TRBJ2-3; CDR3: CASTQGAGADTQYF
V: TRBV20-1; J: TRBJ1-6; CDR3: CSARDLAENSPLHF
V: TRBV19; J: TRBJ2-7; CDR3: CASSITLSYEQYF
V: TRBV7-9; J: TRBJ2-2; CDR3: CASSFRQGRNTGELFF
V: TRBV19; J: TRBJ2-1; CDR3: CASRRLAGVQNEQFF
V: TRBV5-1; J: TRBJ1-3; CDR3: CASSLALGSSGNTRYF
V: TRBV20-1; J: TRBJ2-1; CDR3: CSARTGLAGGIYNEQFF
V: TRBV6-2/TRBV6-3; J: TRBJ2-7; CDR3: CASSRRRTGTSGYYEQYF
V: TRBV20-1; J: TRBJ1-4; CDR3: CSATGPNEKLFF
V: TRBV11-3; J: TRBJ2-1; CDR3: CASSFTEYNEQFF
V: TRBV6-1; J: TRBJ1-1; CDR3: CASREHKNTEAFF
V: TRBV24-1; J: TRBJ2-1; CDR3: CATSDIAGDEQFF
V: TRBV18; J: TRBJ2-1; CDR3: CASSPRDSYNEQFF
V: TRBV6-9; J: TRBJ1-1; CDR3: CASSYDRAGTEAFF
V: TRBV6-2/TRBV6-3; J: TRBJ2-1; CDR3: CASGLLGTRSHEQFF
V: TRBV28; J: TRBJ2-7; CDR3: CASSKELSGSYEQYF
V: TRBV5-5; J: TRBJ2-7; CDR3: CASSHLAGSYEQYF
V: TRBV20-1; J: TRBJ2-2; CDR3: CSARVPWGKGGPNTGELFF
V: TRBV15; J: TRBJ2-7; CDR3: CATSLRQASYEQYF
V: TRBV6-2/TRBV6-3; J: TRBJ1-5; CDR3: CASSYTWGFGNQPQHF
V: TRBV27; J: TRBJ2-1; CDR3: CASRPGLANGEQFF
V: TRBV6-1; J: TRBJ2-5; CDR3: CASSQDRVDYF
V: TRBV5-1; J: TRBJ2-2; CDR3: CASSAPGLADIPNTGELFF
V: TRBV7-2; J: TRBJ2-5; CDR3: CASSTRTGEETQYF
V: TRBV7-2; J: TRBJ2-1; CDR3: CASSQLGEQFF
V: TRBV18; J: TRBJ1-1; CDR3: CASSPRTGAANTEAFF
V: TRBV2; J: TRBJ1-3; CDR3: CASTGAFSGNTIYF
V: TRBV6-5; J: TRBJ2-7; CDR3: CASSYLGQLKQEQYF
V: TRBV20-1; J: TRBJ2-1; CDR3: CSARRSSYNEQFF
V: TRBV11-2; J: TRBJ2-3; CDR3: CASSLMLAGGRTSTDTQYF
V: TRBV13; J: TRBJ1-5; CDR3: CASSLGGAGRSNQPQHF
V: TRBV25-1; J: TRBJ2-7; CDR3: CASSVGLSASYEQYF
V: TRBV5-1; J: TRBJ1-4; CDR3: CASSLGSPEEKLFF
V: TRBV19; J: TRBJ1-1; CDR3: CASSDRDNLNTEAFF
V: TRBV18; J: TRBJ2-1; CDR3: CASSPFLVAGVDEQFF
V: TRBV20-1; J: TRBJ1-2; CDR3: CSARAGTVALCTF
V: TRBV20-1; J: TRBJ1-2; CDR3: CSARVTKGANYGYTF
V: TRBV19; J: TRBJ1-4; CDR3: CASTSEAGEKLFF
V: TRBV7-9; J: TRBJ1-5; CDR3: CASSQGGWDHNQPQHF